One and the same sample provided the 25 T cell receptor beta chains below, sequenced in a study of T cells in Graves' hyperthyroidism and ophthalmopathy (dated by TCRdb to between 2017 and 2020). Library generation was performed with multiplex PCR. The sample was run on an Illumina HiSeq 2000. The TCR beta CDR3 regions were amplified from RNA transcripts. A first-round RT-PCR of the TCR CDR3 used the HTBI primer set with the Qiagen OneStep RT-PCR kit. TCRdb's own reprocessing of the public reads used fastp at Q25 and MiXCR and kept productive beta chains. Each entry merges the rows of one CDR3 protein and shows their most common DNA and genes. In all, the sample holds about 710,000 distinct CDR3 sequences, and about 16% of those were seen once. The top ten clonotypes cover under 8.5% of the sample. Sequenced material: blood. The origin of the receptors is a young man with Graves' hyperthyroidism.

This clonotype was seen many times. CDR3 bases: TGTGCCACCAGTGACCTACAGGGAAGCGTGCCTGAAGCTTTCTTT. It specifies CATSDLQGSVPEAFF. V and J are TRBV24-1 and TRBJ1-1; D is possibly TRBD1 (6 bases). This CDR3 region has 15 residues. Trimming took off 4 bases at V and 6 bases at J, with 17 bases between the two ends. The V gene's germline CDR1 is KGHDR and CDR2 SFDVKD.

At least ten counts were recorded for this clonotype. The rearrangement links TRBV7-3 to TRBJ1-1; tentatively, D is TRBD1 (6 bases). The germline V gene has CDR1 SGHTA and CDR2 FQGTGA. V lost 5 bases and J lost 7, with 17 bases in between. This CDR3 region has 14 residues. CDR3 sequence (DNA): TGTGCCAGCAGCCCCTCAACAGGGAGCGTTGAAGCTTTCTTT. Translation: CASSPSTGSVEAFF.

The chain links TRBV20-1 to TRBJ1-1; tentative D call: TRBD1 (6 bases). Germline V gives CDR1 DFQATT, CDR2 SNEGSKA (reference sequence). The ends were cut back, 3 bases at V and 3 bases at J, with 8 bases in the middle. The CDR3 totals 12 residues. The CDR3 protein is CSASSGDTEAFF. CDR3 bases: TGCAGTGCTAGTTCAGGGGACACTGAAGCTTTCTTT.

The table lists this clonotype with a few counts. The chain employs TRBV11-2 and TRBJ2-6; D remains ambiguous. With 5 bases removed from V and 0 bases from J, the gap between germline ends came to 8 bases. Germline V gene lookup returns CDR1 SGHAT and CDR2 FQNNGV. CDR3 length equals 15 residues. The CDR3 DNA reads TGTGCCAGCAGCACATGGAGCTCTGGGGCCAACGTCCTGACTTTC. It codes for CASSTWSSGANVLTF. Looking up the rest from reference TRBV11-2 and TRBJ2-6 gives the full variable domain: EAGVAQSPRYKIIEKRQSVAFWCNPISGHATLYWYQQILGQGPKLLIQFQNNGVVDDSQLPKDRFSAERLKGVDSTLKIQPAKLEDSAVYLCASSTWSSGANVLTFGAGSRLTVL.

In this sample, this clonotype turned up a few times. The genes are TRBV7-9 and TRBJ2-5; TRBD2 matches 10 bases. There are 18 residues in the CDR3. The V gene's germline CDR1 is SEHNR and CDR2 FQNEAQ (reference sequence). V was pared by 8 bases and J by 5 bases, with 20 bases of the junction left unmatched. Written as DNA, the CDR3 is TGTGCCAGCTCCGAAGGATGGACTAGCGGCACCCCCGGGGAGACCCAGTACTTC. Translating it yields CASSEGWTSGTPGETQYF.

There are a few counts of this clonotype. The J gene is TRBJ2-1, the V gene TRBV30; TRBD2 agrees at 7 bases. The germline V gene encodes CDR1 GTSNPN and CDR2 SVGIG (reference sequence). The V gene end was trimmed by 3 bases and the J gene end by 1 base; junction bases not matched to a gene: 9. The CDR3 covers 16 residues. In nucleotides, the CDR3 is TGTGCCTGGAGCGTCCCCCTAGCGGAATCCTACAATGAGCAGTTCTTC. Translating it yields CAWSVPLAESYNEQFF.

The rearrangement uses TRBV5-5 and TRBJ1-3; no clear D gene. The CDR3 is 14 amino acids. Germline CDR1 is SGHKS and CDR2 is YYEKEE (reference sequence). Trimming stripped 1 base from V and 6 bases from J, with 11 bases between. CDR3 loop: CASSLSSAANTIYF. In DNA, the CDR3 is TGTGCCAGCAGCTTGAGTTCGGCGGCAAACACCATATATTTT.

The chain links TRBV27 to TRBJ1-5; the D gene is possibly TRBD1 (5 bases). From germline, CDR1 is MNHEY and CDR2 SMNVEV (reference sequence). The CDR3 extends over 15 amino acids. Between the trimmed V and J ends, which lost 5 bases and 0 bases, there was a span of 11 bases. The CDR3, as DNA: TGTGCCAGCAGTCGATCAGGGTATAGCAATCAGCCCCAGCATTTT. As protein: CASSRSGYSNQPQHF.

This clonotype was detected many times. V and J are TRBV24-1 and TRBJ2-1, with D maybe TRBD1 (6 bases). The CDR3 has 18 residues. V gave up 2 bases and J gave up 0 bases, with 16 bases separating them. Germline CDR1 reads KGHDR; CDR2 reads SFDVKD. This CDR3 reads CATSDWGSGQSSYNEQFF. Here the CDR3 DNA reads TGTGCCACCAGTGATTGGGGATCGGGACAAAGCTCCTACAATGAGCAGTTCTTC.

Comment on this clonotype: A much larger clone is a single base away; this may be a read error. The CDR3 DNA reads TGTGCCGGCAGTTTCGGGGACGGCAGGTACTTC. This translates into CAGSFGDGRYF. This sequence joins TRBV28 and TRBJ2-7; the D gene could be TRBD1 or TRBD2 (5 bases each). In germline, CDR1 is MDHEN, CDR2 SYDVKM. The CDR3 loop spans 11 amino acids.

This clonotype was counted many times. V usage is TRBV7-2 and J usage is TRBJ1-1; no definite D call. The CDR3 runs to 13 residues. Germline CDR1 SGHTA, CDR2 FQGNSA. V was trimmed by 6 bases and J by 0 bases, leaving 8 bases between them. The DNA for the CDR3 is TGTGCCAGCAGGGGTTTCATGAACACTGAAGCTTTCTTT. Protein: CASRGFMNTEAFF.

The CDR3 sequence: CASSLLLGPPNTGELFF. CDR3 DNA: TGTGCCAGCAGCCTACTCCTGGGACCACCGAACACCGGGGAGCTGTTTTTT. This chain uses TRBV3-1 with TRBJ2-2; D assignment may be TRBD1 or TRBD2 (5 bases each). Germline assignment: CDR1 LGHDT and CDR2 YNNKEL (reference sequence). V was cut by 4 bases and J by 0 bases, with 15 bases left in between. The CDR3 is 17 amino acids. The entire variable domain, with the rest obtained from reference TRBV3-1 and TRBJ2-2, is as follows: DTAVSQTPKYLVTQMGNDKSIKCEQNLGHDTMYWYKQDSKKFLKIMFSYNNKELIINETVPNRFSPKSPDKAHLNLHINSLELGDSAVYFCASSLLLGPPNTGELFFGEGSRLTVL.

This clonotype appeared a few times. The gene calls are TRBV5-8 and TRBJ2-5, with D hard to call. TRBJ2-1 matches the DNA end more closely, so the J call is doubtful. CDR1 SGHTS and CDR2 YDEGEE come from the germline V gene. The CDR3 extends over 15 amino acids. CDR3 in DNA: TGTGCCAGCAGCTTCGGTCTCACCGATCCAGAGACCCAGTTCTTC. Translating it yields CASSFGLTDPETQFF.

As to this clonotype: A junction boundary mismatches the germline segment, possibly from a read error. This chain connects TRBV19 to TRBJ1-5; TRBD1 is a possible D gene (6 bases). The CDR3 extends over 14 amino acids. Germline CDR1 LNHDA, CDR2 SQIVND (reference sequence). The DNA of the CDR3 is TGTGCCAGTAGTATGAACAGGGCCAATCAGCCCCGGCATTTT. Amino acid sequence: CASSMNRANQPRHF.

Note on this clonotype: This could be a read error, since a much larger clone is one nucleotide away. The gene calls are TRBV12-3 or TRBV12-4 and TRBJ1-2, with no clear D. The CDR3 is 13 amino acids. V lost 6 bases to trimming and J lost 3 bases, with 11 bases between them. The CDR3 spells CASRVLGDYGYTF. The CDR3 DNA sequence: TGTGCCAGCAGGGTTCTCGGGGACTATGGCTACACCTTC.

This clonotype was recorded a few times. V gene TRBV30 combines with J gene TRBJ2-1; the D is unclear. The CDR3 is 16 residues long. Germline assignment: CDR1 GTSNPN and CDR2 SVGIG (reference sequence). V lost 3 bases, J lost 4 bases, and 19 bases lay in between. The CDR3 bases are TGTGCCTGGAGGCTACGTCGGATCCACCCTTACAATGAGCAGTTCTTC. It yields the protein CAWRLRRIHPYNEQFF. The full variable domain, completed using reference TRBV30 and TRBJ2-1, is SQTIHQWPATLVQPVGSPLSLECTVEGTSNPNLYWYRQAAGRGLQLLFYSVGIGQISSEVPQNLSASRPQDRQFILSSKKLLLSDSGFYLCAWRLRRIHPYNEQFFGPGTRLTVL.

V is TRBV11-1 and J is TRBJ2-5; possibly TRBD2 for D (5 bases). The CDR3 is 15 amino acids. Per germline, CDR1 SGHAT and CDR2 FQDESV (reference sequence). Trimming removed 2 bases at V and 6 bases at J, with 16 bases between. The CDR3 region has the DNA TGTGCCAGCAGCTTACGTGGGAGCCACGAGAAGACCCAGTACTTC. This codes for CASSLRGSHEKTQYF.

This clonotype showed up many times. The rearrangement links TRBV24-1 to TRBJ1-1; 9 positions agree with TRBD1. V gave up 11 bases and J gave up 0 bases; unmatched junction bases: 6. The CDR3 covers 14 residues. The germline V gene encodes CDR1 KGHDR and CDR2 SFDVKD. This chain's CDR3 is CANRTGAMNTEAFF. CDR3 nucleotides: TGTGCCAACCGGACAGGGGCCATGAACACTGAAGCTTTCTTT.

This clonotype was seen more than once but under ten times. This chain connects TRBV2 to TRBJ1-6; 7 nucleotides align to TRBD1. Germline CDR1 and CDR2: SNHLY and FYNNEI. The CDR3 is made up of 16 amino acids. J was trimmed by 5 bases and V by 4 bases; bases with no gene match: 8. In DNA form, the CDR3 reads TGTGCCAGCAGTGTCGACAGGGCTCTCAATAATTCACCCCTCCACTTT. Its translation: CASSVDRALNNSPLHF.

As to this clonotype: This may be a read error: a much more frequent sequence differs by one nucleotide. The chain combines TRBV30 with TRBJ2-7, with D possibly being TRBD1 (6 bases). The CDR3 contains 14 residues. Germline values: CDR1 GTSNPN, CDR2 SVGIG (reference sequence). Trimming took 3 bases from V and 3 from J, leaving 15 bases between them. CDR3 sequence (DNA): TGTGCCTGGAGCGGTGTGCAGGGGAGCTACGAGCAGTACTTC. Encoded protein: CAWSGVQGSYEQYF.

Of note for this clonotype: This CDR3 is missing its conserved last phenylalanine or tryptophan, likely due to a read error. The V gene is TRBV12-3 or TRBV12-4, the J gene TRBJ2-1, with 10 bases identical to TRBD2. With V trimmed by 6 bases and J by 3 bases, 11 bases remained unmatched. The CDR3 covers 17 residues. CDR3 bases: TGTGCCAGCAGCGTATCCCCGGGACTAGCGTACTACAATGAGCAGTTCTCC. As protein: CASSVSPGLAYYNEQFS.

To note about this clonotype: It may be a read error: a sequence one base away is much more abundant. The V call is TRBV28, the J call TRBJ2-1, with 14 bases lining up with TRBD2. This CDR3 spans 24 amino acids. V trimming: 8 bases; J trimming: 0 bases; junction bases outside the gene matches: 27. CDR1 and CDR2 (germline): MDHEN, SYDVKM. CDR3 residues: CASGPLRTSGRHVKEESSYNEQFF. For the CDR3, the DNA is TGTGCCAGCGGTCCTCTAAGGACTAGCGGGAGGCATGTTAAAGAAGAAAGCTCCTACAATGAGCAGTTCTTC.

This clonotype was seen many times. The chain links TRBV29-1 to TRBJ2-7; D unresolved. This CDR3 has 12 amino acids. Trimming cost V 6 bases and J 1 base, with 10 bases left between them. CDR1 is SQVTM and CDR2 is ANQGSEA in the germline V gene. CDR3 coding DNA: TGCAGCGTGCAAGCCGGGTCCTACGAGCAGTACTTC. Protein: CSVQAGSYEQYF.

This clonotype occurred many times. The J gene is TRBJ1-5, the V gene TRBV28; 10 bases are shared with TRBD1. V lost 6 bases, J lost 3 bases, and 11 bases stayed unmatched. Germline CDR1 reads MDHEN; CDR2 reads SYDVKM. CDR3 length: 17 amino acids. CDR3 sequence (DNA): TGTGCCAGCAGGTACCGGGACAGGGGAGTTATCAATCAGCCCCAGCATTTT. Its protein is CASRYRDRGVINQPQHF.

This clonotype has at least ten counts. The chain recombines TRBV18 with TRBJ1-4; D not certain. The CDR3 has 15 residues. The V gene lost 2 bases and the J gene lost 8 bases, with 15 bases spanning the gap. Germline V lookup: CDR1 KGHSH, CDR2 LQKENI. Written as DNA, the CDR3 is TGTGCCAGCTCACCAACCAAAGTCTCCCGAGAAAAACTGTTTTTT. Translated: CASSPTKVSREKLFF. The full variable domain, rest sourced from reference TRBV18 and TRBJ1-4, is NAGVMQNPRHLVRRRGQEARLRCSPMKGHSHVYWYRQLPEEGLKFMVYLQKENIIDESGMPKERFSAEFPKEGPSILRIQQVVRGDSAAYFCASSPTKVSREKLFFGSGTQLSVL.